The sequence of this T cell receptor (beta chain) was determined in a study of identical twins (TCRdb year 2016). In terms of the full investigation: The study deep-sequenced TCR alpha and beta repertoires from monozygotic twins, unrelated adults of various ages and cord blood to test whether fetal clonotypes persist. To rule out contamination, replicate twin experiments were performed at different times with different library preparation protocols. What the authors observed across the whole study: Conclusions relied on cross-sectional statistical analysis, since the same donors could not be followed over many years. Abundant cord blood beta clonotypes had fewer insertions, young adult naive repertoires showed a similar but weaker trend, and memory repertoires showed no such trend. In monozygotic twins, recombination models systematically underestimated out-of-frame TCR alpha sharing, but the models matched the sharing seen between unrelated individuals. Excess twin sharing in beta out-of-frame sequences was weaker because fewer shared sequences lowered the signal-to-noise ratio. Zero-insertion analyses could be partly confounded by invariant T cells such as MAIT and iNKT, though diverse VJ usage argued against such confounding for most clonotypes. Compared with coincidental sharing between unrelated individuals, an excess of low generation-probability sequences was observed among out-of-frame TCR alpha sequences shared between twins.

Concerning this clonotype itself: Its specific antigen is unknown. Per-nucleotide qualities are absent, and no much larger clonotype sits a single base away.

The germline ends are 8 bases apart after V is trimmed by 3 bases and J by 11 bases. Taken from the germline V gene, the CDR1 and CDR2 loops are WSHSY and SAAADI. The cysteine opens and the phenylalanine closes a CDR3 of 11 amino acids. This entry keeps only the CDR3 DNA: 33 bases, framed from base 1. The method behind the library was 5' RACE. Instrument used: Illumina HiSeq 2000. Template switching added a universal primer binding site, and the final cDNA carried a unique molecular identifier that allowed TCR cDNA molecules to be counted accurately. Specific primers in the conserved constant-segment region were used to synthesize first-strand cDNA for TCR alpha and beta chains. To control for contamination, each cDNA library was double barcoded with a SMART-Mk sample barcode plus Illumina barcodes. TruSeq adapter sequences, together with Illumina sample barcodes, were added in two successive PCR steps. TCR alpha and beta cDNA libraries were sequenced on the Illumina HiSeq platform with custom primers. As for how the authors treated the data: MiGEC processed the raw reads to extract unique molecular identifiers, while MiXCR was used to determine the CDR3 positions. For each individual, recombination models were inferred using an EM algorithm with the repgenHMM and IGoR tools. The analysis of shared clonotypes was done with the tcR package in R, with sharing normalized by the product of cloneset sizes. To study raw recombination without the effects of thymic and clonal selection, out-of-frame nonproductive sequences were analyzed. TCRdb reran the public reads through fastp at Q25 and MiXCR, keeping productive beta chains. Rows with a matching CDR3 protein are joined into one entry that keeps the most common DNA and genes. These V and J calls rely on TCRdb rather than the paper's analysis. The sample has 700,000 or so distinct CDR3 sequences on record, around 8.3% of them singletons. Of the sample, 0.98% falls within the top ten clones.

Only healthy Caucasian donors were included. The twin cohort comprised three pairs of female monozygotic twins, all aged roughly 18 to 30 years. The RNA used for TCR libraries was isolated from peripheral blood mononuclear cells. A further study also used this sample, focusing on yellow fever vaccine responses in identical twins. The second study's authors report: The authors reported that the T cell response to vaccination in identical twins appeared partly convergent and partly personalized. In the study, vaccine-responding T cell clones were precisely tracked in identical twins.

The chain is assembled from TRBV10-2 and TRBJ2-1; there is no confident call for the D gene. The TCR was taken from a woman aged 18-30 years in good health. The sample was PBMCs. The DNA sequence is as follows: TGCGCCAGCAGTGATGGGGTACAGCAGTTCTTC. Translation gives CASSDGVQQFF.